Listed below are T cell receptor beta chains from one sample, sequenced in a study of PD-L1 blockade in urothelial cancer. Generated by immunoSEQ multiplex PCR, the TCRdb table keeps only in-frame clones and is missing some. This table has tens of thousands of clones, 85% to 90% appearing once. The material sequenced was PBMCs, taken around atezolizumab (anti-PD-L1) treatment. The receptors originated from a man between 65 and 85 years old with urothelial cancer. Both conserved end residues are part of each CDR3. Fields, in order: V gene, clone size, J gene, D gene, CDR3 DNA, CDR3 protein. A D gene is named only where the DNA matches it firmly. Expanded clones are given a class, and other clones once, few, many or no size at all.

v_call: TRBV20-1
clone_size: -
j_call: TRBJ2-7
d_call: -
cdr3_nt: TGCAGTGCTAGAGATCAGGGGGAGCAGTACTTC
cdr3_aa: CSARDQGEQYF

v_call: TRBV27
clone_size: -
j_call: TRBJ1-3
d_call: -
cdr3_nt: TGTGCCAGCAGTTCGACACTTAGCTCTGGAAACACCATATATTTT
cdr3_aa: CASSSTLSSGNTIYF

v_call: TRBV9
clone_size: -
j_call: TRBJ1-3
d_call: -
cdr3_nt: TGTGCCAGCAGCGGGGGGGTGACAGCCCCTGGAAACACCATATATTTT
cdr3_aa: CASSGGVTAPGNTIYF

v_call: TRBV7-7
clone_size: -
j_call: TRBJ2-5
d_call: -
cdr3_nt: TGTGCCAGCAGCCGGAGGATGGGAGAGACCCAGTACTTC
cdr3_aa: CASSRRMGETQYF

v_call: TRBV5-1
clone_size: -
j_call: TRBJ2-7
d_call: -
cdr3_nt: TGCGCCAGCAGCTTTGGATCGGGTTCCGTCGAGCAGTACTTC
cdr3_aa: CASSFGSGSVEQYF

v_call: TRBV15
clone_size: few
j_call: TRBJ2-2
d_call: -
cdr3_nt: TGTGCCACCAGCAGAGATTCAGGGGAGCTGTTTTTT
cdr3_aa: CATSRDSGELFF

v_call: TRBV6-6
clone_size: few
j_call: TRBJ2-2
d_call: TRBD2
cdr3_nt: TGTGCCAGCAATCCTAGCGGGAGGGGGAACACCGGGGAGCTGTTTTTT
cdr3_aa: CASNPSGRGNTGELFF

v_call: TRBV28
clone_size: few
j_call: TRBJ1-1
d_call: TRBD1
cdr3_nt: TGTGCCAGCAGTATGTGGACAGGGTCGAACACTGAAGCTTTCTTT
cdr3_aa: CASSMWTGSNTEAFF

v_call: TRBV28
clone_size: -
j_call: TRBJ2-7
d_call: -
cdr3_nt: TGTGCCAGCAGTTTAAGTTCCCGGGGCGAGCAGTACTTC
cdr3_aa: CASSLSSRGEQYF

v_call: TRBV11-2
clone_size: -
j_call: TRBJ2-3
d_call: TRBD2
cdr3_nt: TGTGCCAGCAGCTTAGTACCTAGCGGGATGGACGGCACAGATACGCAGTATTTT
cdr3_aa: CASSLVPSGMDGTDTQYF

v_call: TRBV27
clone_size: -
j_call: TRBJ2-3
d_call: -
cdr3_nt: TGTGCCAGCAGTTTTGGGCTAGCCTCCACAGATACGCAGTATTTT
cdr3_aa: CASSFGLASTDTQYF

v_call: TRBV16
clone_size: -
j_call: TRBJ1-5
d_call: TRBD1
cdr3_nt: TGTGCCAGCAGCCAATTATGGAGGGACAGGGGGCGCGGGCAGCCCCAGCATTTT
cdr3_aa: CASSQLWRDRGRGQPQHF

v_call: TRBV5-6
clone_size: -
j_call: TRBJ2-7
d_call: -
cdr3_nt: TGTGCCAGCAGCTTGGAACTCGAGCAGTACTTC
cdr3_aa: CASSLELEQYF

v_call: TRBV9
clone_size: -
j_call: TRBJ2-7
d_call: TRBD2
cdr3_nt: TGTGCCAGCAGCTTCCCCGGACTAGCGGGAAGCCGTAGCTTCGAGCAGTACTTC
cdr3_aa: CASSFPGLAGSRSFEQYF

v_call: TRBV28
clone_size: -
j_call: TRBJ2-1
d_call: TRBD2
cdr3_nt: TGTGCCAGCAGTTCCCTACGTGGGACTAGCATTAATGAGCAGTTCTTC
cdr3_aa: CASSSLRGTSINEQFF

v_call: TRBV9
clone_size: -
j_call: TRBJ2-1
d_call: TRBD2
cdr3_nt: TGTGCCAGCAGCGTAGGAGCTAGCGGGTACCGCAATGAGCAGTTCTTC
cdr3_aa: CASSVGASGYRNEQFF

v_call: TRBV2
clone_size: -
j_call: TRBJ2-4
d_call: -
cdr3_nt: TGTGCCAGCACCCGGGCAGGGAACATTCAGTACTTC
cdr3_aa: CASTRAGNIQYF

v_call: TRBV7-3
clone_size: -
j_call: TRBJ2-7
d_call: TRBD1
cdr3_nt: TGTGCCAGCAGCTTAGGGACAGGGGGCGAGCAGTACTTC
cdr3_aa: CASSLGTGGEQYF

v_call: TRBV7-8
clone_size: -
j_call: TRBJ2-7
d_call: TRBD2
cdr3_nt: TGTGCCAGCAGCTTAGCTTCGCCGGGACTAGGGGCCTACGAGCAGTACTTC
cdr3_aa: CASSLASPGLGAYEQYF

v_call: TRBV5-1
clone_size: -
j_call: TRBJ1-4
d_call: TRBD1
cdr3_nt: TGCGCCAGCAGCTTGGCCCCACAGGGGGCAGGTGAAAAACTGTTTTTT
cdr3_aa: CASSLAPQGAGEKLFF

v_call: TRBV5-4
clone_size: -
j_call: TRBJ2-3
d_call: TRBD2
cdr3_nt: TGTGCCAGCAGCTCAGCTCTAGTTGCGGGAGTTAGCACAGATACGCAGTATTTT
cdr3_aa: CASSSALVAGVSTDTQYF

v_call: TRBV5-5
clone_size: -
j_call: TRBJ2-7
d_call: TRBD2
cdr3_nt: TGTGCCAGCAGCTCGGGACTAGCGGGAGCCGAGCAGTACTTC
cdr3_aa: CASSSGLAGAEQYF

v_call: TRBV27
clone_size: -
j_call: TRBJ2-7
d_call: -
cdr3_nt: TGTGCCAGCAGCCGGGTCTCGGTATCCTACGAGCAGTACTTC
cdr3_aa: CASSRVSVSYEQYF

v_call: TRBV27
clone_size: -
j_call: TRBJ1-2
d_call: TRBD1
cdr3_nt: TGTGCCAGCAGTTTCACAAGAGCCCAGGGGGTTAACTATGGCTACACCTTC
cdr3_aa: CASSFTRAQGVNYGYTF

v_call: TRBV5-1
clone_size: -
j_call: TRBJ1-2
d_call: TRBD1
cdr3_nt: TGCGCCAGCAGCCCTCGAGGGGGCCGTTCAGACTATGGCTACACCTTC
cdr3_aa: CASSPRGGRSDYGYTF

v_call: TRBV19
clone_size: -
j_call: TRBJ1-1
d_call: -
cdr3_nt: TGTGCCAGTAGTATATCAGGGGCCACTGAAGCTTTCTTT
cdr3_aa: CASSISGATEAFF

v_call: TRBV5-8
clone_size: -
j_call: TRBJ1-4
d_call: -
cdr3_nt: TGTGCCAGCAGCTTGGAAATGGCCCAGGGGAATGAAAAACTGTTTTTT
cdr3_aa: CASSLEMAQGNEKLFF

v_call: TRBV5-5
clone_size: -
j_call: TRBJ2-5
d_call: -
cdr3_nt: TGTGCCAGCAGCTTTAGGAGGGGACGGGAGACCCAGTACTTC
cdr3_aa: CASSFRRGRETQYF

v_call: TRBV19
clone_size: -
j_call: TRBJ2-7
d_call: -
cdr3_nt: TGTGCCAGTAGTATGGGAGCGTACGAGCAGTACTTC
cdr3_aa: CASSMGAYEQYF

v_call: TRBV18
clone_size: once
j_call: TRBJ2-7
d_call: -
cdr3_nt: TGTGCCAGCTCACCCATAAGGTGGGAGATGGGCGAGCAGTACTTC
cdr3_aa: CASSPIRWEMGEQYF

v_call: TRBV11-2
clone_size: -
j_call: TRBJ2-7
d_call: TRBD2
cdr3_nt: TGTGCCAGCAGCTTAGGCGGGGGAGGTCTCTCCTACGAGCAGTACTTC
cdr3_aa: CASSLGGGGLSYEQYF

v_call: TRBV4-2
clone_size: -
j_call: TRBJ2-2
d_call: -
cdr3_nt: TGTGCCAGCAGCCAAGAGAGAACCGGGGAGCTGTTTTTT
cdr3_aa: CASSQERTGELFF

v_call: TRBV19
clone_size: -
j_call: TRBJ2-1
d_call: TRBD2
cdr3_nt: TGTGCCAGTAATCTAGACGGACTAGCGGGCTTTGGGAATGAGCAGTTCTTC
cdr3_aa: CASNLDGLAGFGNEQFF

v_call: TRBV5-4
clone_size: -
j_call: TRBJ2-3
d_call: TRBD2
cdr3_nt: TGTGCCAGCAGCGGCCTAGCGGGAGGAGTGGGTAGGACAGATACGCAGTATTTT
cdr3_aa: CASSGLAGGVGRTDTQYF

v_call: TRBV6-5
clone_size: -
j_call: TRBJ1-2
d_call: TRBD1
cdr3_nt: TGTGCCAGCAGGAAGACAGGGTCTATGAGTGGCTACACCTTC
cdr3_aa: CASRKTGSMSGYTF

v_call: TRBV4-2
clone_size: -
j_call: TRBJ2-2
d_call: TRBD2
cdr3_nt: TGTGCCAGCAGCCAAAAAGGGGCGGGAGGGCCTGACACCGGGGAGCTGTTTTTT
cdr3_aa: CASSQKGAGGPDTGELFF

v_call: TRBV14
clone_size: -
j_call: TRBJ2-7
d_call: -
cdr3_nt: TGTGCCAGCAGCCTACATGTAGGACAGTTAAACCACGAGCAGTACTTC
cdr3_aa: CASSLHVGQLNHEQYF

v_call: TRBV9
clone_size: -
j_call: TRBJ1-3
d_call: -
cdr3_nt: TGTGCCAGCAGCGTAGACCGGGGGGTTGGAAACACCATATATTTT
cdr3_aa: CASSVDRGVGNTIYF

v_call: TRBV6-1
clone_size: -
j_call: TRBJ1-2
d_call: TRBD1
cdr3_nt: TGTGCCAGCAGTGAGGGACAGGGATCGAAAGGCTACACCTTC
cdr3_aa: CASSEGQGSKGYTF

v_call: TRBV7-6
clone_size: -
j_call: TRBJ1-2
d_call: TRBD1
cdr3_nt: TGTGCCAGCAGCCTGGGACAGGGCTCTGGCTACACCTTC
cdr3_aa: CASSLGQGSGYTF

v_call: TRBV19
clone_size: -
j_call: TRBJ2-2
d_call: TRBD2
cdr3_nt: TGTGCCAGTCATTCGAGCAGCGGGGTTTTCACCGGGGAGCTGTTTTTT
cdr3_aa: CASHSSSGVFTGELFF

v_call: TRBV25-1
clone_size: -
j_call: TRBJ1-1
d_call: -
cdr3_nt: TGTGCCAGCAGTGGGGACACAAACACTGAAGCTTTCTTT
cdr3_aa: CASSGDTNTEAFF

v_call: TRBV18
clone_size: -
j_call: TRBJ1-1
d_call: -
cdr3_nt: TGTGCCAGCTCACCAATTTTGGAGGGCGCTGAAGCTTTCTTT
cdr3_aa: CASSPILEGAEAFF

v_call: TRBV7-9
clone_size: -
j_call: TRBJ2-7
d_call: -
cdr3_nt: TGTGCCAGCGGGAGAACAGTCTACGAGCAGTACTTC
cdr3_aa: CASGRTVYEQYF

v_call: TRBV5-1
clone_size: -
j_call: TRBJ2-1
d_call: TRBD1
cdr3_nt: TGCGCCAGCAGCTTCTACAGGGGATCCAATGAGCAGTTCTTC
cdr3_aa: CASSFYRGSNEQFF

v_call: TRBV18
clone_size: -
j_call: TRBJ2-5
d_call: -
cdr3_nt: TGTGCCAGCTCACCATCAGGGGCCAAAGAGACCCAGTACTTC
cdr3_aa: CASSPSGAKETQYF

v_call: TRBV19
clone_size: -
j_call: TRBJ1-5
d_call: TRBD1
cdr3_nt: TGTGCCAGTAGTCCAACAGGGGATAATCAGCCCCAGCATTTT
cdr3_aa: CASSPTGDNQPQHF

v_call: TRBV18
clone_size: -
j_call: TRBJ2-1
d_call: TRBD2
cdr3_nt: TGTGCCAGCTCACCACCCGCGGGAGGACTCTATAATGAGCAGTTCTTC
cdr3_aa: CASSPPAGGLYNEQFF

v_call: TRBV7-2
clone_size: -
j_call: TRBJ2-1
d_call: TRBD1
cdr3_nt: TGTGCCAGCAGCCACCGGGACAGGGGGAGCGAGCAGTTCTTC
cdr3_aa: CASSHRDRGSEQFF

v_call: TRBV28
clone_size: -
j_call: TRBJ1-1
d_call: -
cdr3_nt: TGTGCCAGCAGTTCCGCCGGGAGTCAGGTCACTGAAGCTTTCTTT
cdr3_aa: CASSSAGSQVTEAFF

v_call: TRBV10-3
clone_size: -
j_call: TRBJ1-5
d_call: TRBD1
cdr3_nt: TGTGCCATCAGTCCTCTGACAGGGGCCCAGCATTTT
cdr3_aa: CAISPLTGAQHF

v_call: TRBV5-1
clone_size: once
j_call: TRBJ2-5
d_call: TRBD1
cdr3_nt: TGCGCCAGCAGCGATACAGGGGGCGCAGAGACCCAGTACTTC
cdr3_aa: CASSDTGGAETQYF

v_call: TRBV11-2
clone_size: -
j_call: TRBJ2-3
d_call: -
cdr3_nt: TGTGCCAGCAGTACTAGCTTTACGCAGTATTTT
cdr3_aa: CASSTSFTQYF

v_call: TRBV5-1
clone_size: -
j_call: TRBJ2-2
d_call: TRBD2
cdr3_nt: TGCGCCAGCAGCGTGGGACTAGCGGGAGGGAGTCAATCCGGGGAGCTGTTTTTT
cdr3_aa: CASSVGLAGGSQSGELFF